Presented here are 18 T cell receptor beta chains from one specimen sequenced in a study of T cell changes during pregnancy in multiple sclerosis (dated by TCRdb to about 2019). Preparation of the library involved the immunoSEQ multiplex PCR assay. TCRdb retrieved this table from immuneACCESS and kept in-frame rearrangements only. Not all clones are present; in checked studies, unresolved V genes account for under half, and no reason is known for the remainder. The sample has some 60,000 clones on record, around 93% of them singletons. Clones ranked in the top ten supply more than 1.5% of the sample. The material sequenced was peripheral blood, taken after pregnancy. All receptors come from a female donor with multiple sclerosis, enrolled in a pregnancy study.

The chain uses TRBV11-2 and TRBJ2-2; 7 bases map to TRBD1. From germline, CDR1 is SGHAT and CDR2 FQNNGV. J lost 4 bases, V lost 5 bases, and 13 bases had no gene match. The CDR3 runs 17 residues. The CDR3, as DNA: TGTGCCAGCAGCGAATTCCGACAGGGTTCAGGCACCGGGGAGCTGTTTTTT. Translating gives CASSEFRQGSGTGELFF.

The chain couples TRBV2 to TRBJ1-4; 9 positions match TRBD1. Germline V gives CDR1 SNHLY, CDR2 FYNNEI. Trimming at V came to 6 bases and at J to 6 bases, leaving 2 bases not matched to a gene. The CDR3 runs 13 residues. Written as DNA, the CDR3 is TGTGCCAGCAGGAGGACAGGGGATGAAAAACTGTTTTTT. Translated, it gives CASRRTGDEKLFF.

The chain uses TRBV7-8 and TRBJ1-5; D possibly corresponds to TRBD1 (6 bases). CDR1 SGHVS and CDR2 FQNEAQ come from the germline V gene. This CDR3 is 17 amino acids long. The ends were cut back, 1 base at V and 0 bases at J, with 13 bases in the middle. CDR3 sequence (DNA): TGTGCCAGCAGCTTAGTACTTTACAGGGATAGCAATCAGCCCCAGCATTTT. It translates to CASSLVLYRDSNQPQHF.

The rearrangement links TRBV7-9 to TRBJ2-5, with D possibly being TRBD2 (5 bases). Germline V gene lookup returns CDR1 SEHNR and CDR2 FQNEAQ (reference sequence). The CDR3 is 16 amino acids. V shed 5 bases and J shed 2 bases, with 18 bases lying between them. The CDR3 nucleotides are TGTGCCAGCAGCCAGTACGAGGGCGGTGGTCAAGAGACCCAGTACTTC. Its translation: CASSQYEGGGQETQYF.

The chain carries TRBV6-5 and TRBJ1-1; D perhaps matches TRBD1 (5 bases). Trimming removed 6 bases from V and 6 bases from J, with 14 bases in between. Germline CDR1 MNHEY, CDR2 SVGAGI. The CDR3 has 13 amino acids. The CDR3 bases are TGTGCCAGCAGGGAAGTGGGGGGTTCTGAAGCTTTCTTT. It encodes CASREVGGSEAFF.

The chain joins TRBV9 to TRBJ2-3; 13 bases align to TRBD2. J was trimmed by 3 bases and V by 1 base; bases with no gene match: 2. Germline V gene sequence: CDR1 SGDLS, CDR2 YYNGEE. The CDR3 runs 16 residues. CDR3 in DNA: TGTGCCAGCAGCGTACGACTAGCGGGAGGAACAGATACGCAGTATTTT. This sequence encodes CASSVRLAGGTDTQYF.

This chain joins TRBV10-1 and TRBJ2-5; D possibly corresponds to TRBD2 (5 bases). Germline-derived CDR1 and CDR2 are WNHNN and SYGVQD (reference sequence). This CDR3 is 15 amino acids long. V lost 0 bases and J 3 bases, leaving 11 bases between the germline ends. The CDR3 region is CASSESKAEEETQYF. CDR3 bases: TGCGCCAGCAGTGAGTCGAAAGCGGAAGAAGAGACCCAGTACTTC.

The rearrangement joins TRBV6-5 to TRBJ1-2; 8 positions agree with TRBD1. Germline assignment: CDR1 MNHEY and CDR2 SVGAGI. This CDR3 comprises 15 residues. The ends lost 1 base at V and 8 bases at J; junction bases unmatched: 9. CDR3 sequence reads: CASSYWTGRVQGYTF. The CDR3 coding sequence is TGTGCCAGCAGTTACTGGACAGGGCGGGTACAAGGCTACACCTTC.

The rearrangement links TRBV4-2 to TRBJ2-1; 8 nucleotides agree with TRBD1. V lost 4 bases, J lost 0 bases, and 2 bases stayed unmatched. Germline V gives CDR1 LGHNA, CDR2 YNFKEQ. CDR3 length: 15 residues. Here the CDR3 reads CASSRDRRSYNEQFF. CDR3 coding DNA: TGTGCCAGCAGCCGGGACAGGCGCTCCTACAATGAGCAGTTCTTC.

The chain's CDR3 is CASTYREMADTQYF. The CDR3 bases are TGTGCCAGCACCTACAGAGAAATGGCAGATACGCAGTATTTT. The chain combines TRBV28 with TRBJ2-3; D not resolved. The germline V and J ends were trimmed by 7 bases and 4 bases, with 15 bases remaining between them. The CDR3 length is 14 residues. The germline V gene has CDR1 MDHEN and CDR2 SYDVKM. Complete variable domain (other parts from reference TRBV28 and TRBJ2-3): DVKVTQSSRYLVKRTGEKVFLECVQDMDHENMFWYRQDPGLGLRLIYFSYDVKMKEKGDIPEGYSVSREKKERFSLILESASTNQTSMYLCASTYREMADTQYFGPGTRLTVL.

The CDR3 spells CASSLVPSGTTPRVQFF. In nucleotides, the CDR3 is TGCGCCAGCAGCTTGGTCCCGAGCGGGACTACCCCCAGGGTGCAGTTCTTC. The genes are TRBV5-1 and TRBJ2-1; TRBD2 matches at 7 bases. The CDR3 runs 17 residues. The V gene end was trimmed by 0 bases and the J gene end by 12 bases; junction bases not matched to a gene: 18. In germline, CDR1 is SGHRS, CDR2 YFSETQ.

The chain has TRBV6-1 and TRBJ2-2; 11 bases are a match to TRBD2. V shed 6 bases, J shed 5 bases, and the junction held 5 bases outside the gene matches. The CDR3 loop spans 15 amino acids. Germline CDR1 MNHNS, CDR2 SASEGT. In DNA, the CDR3 is TGTGCCAGCAGACTAGCGGGAGTGTTGACCGGGGAGCTGTTTTTT. Its translation: CASRLAGVLTGELFF.

This chain connects TRBV11-2 to TRBJ1-2; tentatively, D is TRBD1 (5 bases). V shed 5 bases and J shed 2 bases, with 12 bases lying between them. CDR1 and CDR2 (germline): SGHAT, FQNNGV. The CDR3 contains 14 residues. The CDR3 sequence: CASSDTTVNYGYTF. In DNA, the CDR3 is TGTGCCAGCAGCGATACGACAGTGAACTATGGCTACACCTTC.

The chain combines TRBV25-1 with TRBJ2-2; 9 nucleotides match TRBD2. CDR3 length: 13 amino acids. With 8 bases clipped from V and 6 bases from J, the junction kept 4 bases outside the gene matches. Germline-derived CDR1 and CDR2 are MGHDK and SYGVNS. DNA for the CDR3: TGTGCCAGCTTAGCGGGAGTACCCGGGGAGCTGTTTTTT. Translation: CASLAGVPGELFF.

This clone was picked up one time. Here the CDR3 DNA reads TGTGCCTGGAGTACCTTATCAGGGCTAGCGAGCGATACGCAGTATTTT. Its protein is CAWSTLSGLASDTQYF. The chain is built from TRBV30 and TRBJ2-3, with D possibly matching TRBD2 (6 bases). Germline-derived CDR1 and CDR2 are GTSNPN and SVGIG (reference sequence). This CDR3 comprises 16 residues. V lost 2 bases and J 6 bases, leaving 21 bases between the germline ends.

V usage is TRBV7-2 and J usage is TRBJ2-1; TRBD2 aligns across 7 bases. The CDR3 contains 14 residues. J lost 7 bases, V lost 1 base, and 4 bases had no gene match. Germline assignment: CDR1 SGHTA and CDR2 FQGNSA. CDR3 DNA: TGTGCCAGCAGCTTAGTATCCGGGAGGAATGAGCAGTTCTTC. Translating gives CASSLVSGRNEQFF.

The V gene is TRBV7-9, the J gene TRBJ1-3; 9 bases fit TRBD1. There are 15 residues in the CDR3. Trimming at V came to 5 bases and at J to 4 bases, leaving 6 bases not matched to a gene. Germline V gene lookup returns CDR1 SEHNR and CDR2 FQNEAQ (reference sequence). CDR3: CASSQRTGAGNTIYF. The CDR3, as DNA: TGTGCCAGCAGCCAACGGACAGGGGCGGGAAACACCATATATTTT.

V gene TRBV4-2 combines with J gene TRBJ2-3; 9 nucleotides line up with TRBD2. The CDR3 consists of 17 residues. Trimming removed 8 bases from V and 3 bases from J; junction bases left unmatched: 15. Germline loops: CDR1 LGHNA, CDR2 YNFKEQ. The chain's CDR3 is CASAPSSGISGTDTQYF. CDR3 nucleotide sequence: TGTGCCAGCGCCCCGTCTAGCGGGATATCGGGTACAGATACGCAGTATTTT.